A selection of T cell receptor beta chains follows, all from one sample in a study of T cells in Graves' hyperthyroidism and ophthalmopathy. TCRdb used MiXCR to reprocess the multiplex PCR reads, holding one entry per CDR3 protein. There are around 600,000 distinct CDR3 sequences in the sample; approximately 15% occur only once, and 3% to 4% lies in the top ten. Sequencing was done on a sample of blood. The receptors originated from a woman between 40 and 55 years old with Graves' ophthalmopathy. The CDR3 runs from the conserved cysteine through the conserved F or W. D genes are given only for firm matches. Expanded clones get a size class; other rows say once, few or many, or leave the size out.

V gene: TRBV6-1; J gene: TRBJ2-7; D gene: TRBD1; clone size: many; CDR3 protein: CASGTGGHEQYF; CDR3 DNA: TGTGCCAGCGGGACAGGGGGACACGAGCAGTACTTC
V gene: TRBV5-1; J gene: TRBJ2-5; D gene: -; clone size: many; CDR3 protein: CASSLSASEETQYF; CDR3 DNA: TGCGCCAGCAGCTTGTCGGCCTCGGAAGAGACCCAGTACTTC
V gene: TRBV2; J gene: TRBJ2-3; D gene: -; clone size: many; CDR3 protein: CASNLDTSTDTQYF; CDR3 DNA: TGTGCCAGCAATTTGGACACAAGCACAGATACGCAGTATTTT
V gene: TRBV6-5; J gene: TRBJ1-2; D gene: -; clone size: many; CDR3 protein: CASSYSSGANGYTF; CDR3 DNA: TGTGCCAGCAGTTACTCTTCAGGGGCGAATGGCTACACCTTC
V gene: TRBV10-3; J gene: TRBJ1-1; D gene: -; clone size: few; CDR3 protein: CAISEKGGGKMNTEAFF; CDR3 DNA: TGTGCCATCAGTGAGAAAGGGGGGGGTAAGATGAACACTGAAGCTTTCTTT
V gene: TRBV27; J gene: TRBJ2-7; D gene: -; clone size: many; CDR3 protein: CASSVASGGYEQYF; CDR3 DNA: TGTGCCAGCAGTGTGGCCTCTGGTGGGTACGAGCAGTACTTC
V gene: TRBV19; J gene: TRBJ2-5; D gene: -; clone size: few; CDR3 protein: CASSTRQLYQETQYF; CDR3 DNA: TGTGCCAGTAGTACGCGCCAGCTGTACCAAGAGACCCAGTACTTC
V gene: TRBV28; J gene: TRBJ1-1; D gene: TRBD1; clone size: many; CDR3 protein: CAGRSTGTAIEAFF; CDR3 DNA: TGTGCCGGCAGATCAACCGGGACAGCTATAGAAGCTTTCTTT
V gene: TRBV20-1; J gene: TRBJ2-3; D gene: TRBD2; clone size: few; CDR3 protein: CSARDPPGGGTDTQYF; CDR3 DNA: TGCAGTGCTAGAGACCCGCCGGGAGGCGGCACAGATACGCAGTATTTT
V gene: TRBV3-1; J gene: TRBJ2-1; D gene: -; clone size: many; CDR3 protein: CASSHGNEQFF; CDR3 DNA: TGTGCCAGCAGCCACGGGAATGAGCAGTTCTTC
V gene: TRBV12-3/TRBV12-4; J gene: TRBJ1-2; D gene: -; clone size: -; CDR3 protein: CASSLEVTRFSGYTF; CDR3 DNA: TGTGCCAGCAGTTTAGAGGTGACGAGGTTTTCGGGCTACACCTTC
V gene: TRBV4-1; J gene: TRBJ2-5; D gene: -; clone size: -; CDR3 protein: CASSQDGQRGVYF; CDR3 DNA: TGCGCCAGCAGCCAAGATGGCCAGCGAGGCGTCTACTTC
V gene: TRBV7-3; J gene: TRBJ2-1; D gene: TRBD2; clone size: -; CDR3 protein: CASSGTSGSYNEKFF; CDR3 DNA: TGTGCCAGCAGCGGGACTAGCGGTTCCTACAATGAGAAGTTCTTC
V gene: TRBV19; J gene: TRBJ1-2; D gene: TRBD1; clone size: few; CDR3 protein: CACSMGQVAYGYTF; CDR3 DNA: TGTGCCTGTAGTATGGGACAGGTCGCTTATGGCTACACCTTC
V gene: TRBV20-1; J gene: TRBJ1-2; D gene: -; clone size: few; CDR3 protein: CSAPVDDRSGYTF; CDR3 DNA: TGCAGTGCTCCAGTAGACGACAGGTCTGGCTACACCTTC
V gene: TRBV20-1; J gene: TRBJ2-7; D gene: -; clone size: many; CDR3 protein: CSASKGSISYEQYF; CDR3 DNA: TGCAGTGCTAGCAAGGGGTCAATCTCCTACGAGCAGTACTTC
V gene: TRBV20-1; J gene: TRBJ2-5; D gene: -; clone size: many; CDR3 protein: CSAKSWGRETQYF; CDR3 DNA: TGCAGTGCTAAGAGTTGGGGCAGGGAGACCCAGTACTTC
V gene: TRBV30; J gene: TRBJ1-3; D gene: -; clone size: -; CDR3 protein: CAWSRVSGNTIYF; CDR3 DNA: TGTGCCTGGAGTCGTGTCTCTGGAAACACCATATATTTT
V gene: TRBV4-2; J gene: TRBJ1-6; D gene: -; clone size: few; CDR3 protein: CASSQKTRGSYNSPLHF; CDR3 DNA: TGTGCCAGCAGCCAAAAAACCAGGGGCTCCTATAATTCACCCCTCCACTTT
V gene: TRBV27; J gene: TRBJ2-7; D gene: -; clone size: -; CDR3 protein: CASSLNGGYEQYF; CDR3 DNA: TGTGCCAGCAGTTTAAACGGCGGATACGAGCAGTACTTC
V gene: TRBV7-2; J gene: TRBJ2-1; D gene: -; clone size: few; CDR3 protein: CASSLHFRGRVYNEQFF; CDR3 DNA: TGTGCCAGCAGCTTACATTTCAGGGGTAGGGTATACAATGAGCAGTTCTTC
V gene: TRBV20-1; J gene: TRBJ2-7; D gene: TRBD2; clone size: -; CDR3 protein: CSARTSSDYEQYF; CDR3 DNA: TGCAGTGCTCGGACTAGCAGTGACTACGAGCAGTACTTC
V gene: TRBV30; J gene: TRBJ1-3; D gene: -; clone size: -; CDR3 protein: CAWSGPPLSGNTIYF; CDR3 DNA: TGTGCCTGGAGTGGTCCGCCACTCTCTGGAAACACCATATATTTT
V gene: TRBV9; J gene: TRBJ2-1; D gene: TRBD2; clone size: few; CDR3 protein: CASSAQRGGRGEQFF; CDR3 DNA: TGTGCCAGCAGCGCACAGCGGGGGGGCCGGGGTGAGCAGTTCTTC
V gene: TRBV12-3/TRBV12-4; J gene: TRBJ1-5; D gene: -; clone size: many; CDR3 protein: CASSLGHERNQPQHF; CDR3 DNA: TGTGCCAGCAGTTTAGGGCATGAGCGCAATCAGCCCCAGCATTTT
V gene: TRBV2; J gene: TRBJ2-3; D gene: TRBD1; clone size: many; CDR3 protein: CASSDETGNTQYF; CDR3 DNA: TGTGCCAGCAGTGATGAGACAGGGAATACGCAGTATTTT
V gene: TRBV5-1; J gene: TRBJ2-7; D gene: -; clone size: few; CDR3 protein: CASSLTPGPYEQYF; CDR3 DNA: TGCGCCAGCAGCTTGACTCCAGGACCCTACGAGCAGTACTTC
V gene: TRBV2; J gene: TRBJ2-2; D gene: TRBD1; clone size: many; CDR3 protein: CASRMGQGNTGELFF; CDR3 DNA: TGTGCCAGCAGGATGGGACAGGGCAACACCGGGGAGCTGTTTTTT
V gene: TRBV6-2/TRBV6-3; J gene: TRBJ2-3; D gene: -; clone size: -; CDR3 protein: CASSGGVWDFTNTQYF; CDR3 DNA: TGTGCCAGCAGTGGAGGGGTCTGGGACTTCACGAATACGCAGTATTTT
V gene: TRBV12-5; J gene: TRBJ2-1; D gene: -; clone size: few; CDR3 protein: CASGPGTPNGEQFF; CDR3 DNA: TGTGCTAGTGGGCCCGGGACGCCTAACGGTGAGCAGTTCTTC
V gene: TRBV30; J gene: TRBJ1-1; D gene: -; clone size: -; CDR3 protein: CAWRGVVEAFF; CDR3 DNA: TGTGCCTGGAGAGGGGTGGTTGAAGCTTTCTTT
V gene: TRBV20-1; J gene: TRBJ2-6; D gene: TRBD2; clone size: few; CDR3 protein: CSARDWGGSGANVLTF; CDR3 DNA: TGCAGTGCTAGAGATTGGGGGGGCTCTGGGGCCAACGTCCTGACTTTC
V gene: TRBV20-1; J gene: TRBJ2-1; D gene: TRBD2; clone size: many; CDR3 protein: CSALGLVNEQFF; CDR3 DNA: TGCAGTGCTTTGGGACTAGTCAATGAGCAGTTCTTC
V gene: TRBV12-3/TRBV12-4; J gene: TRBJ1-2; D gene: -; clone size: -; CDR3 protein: CASSLDSSGGYTF; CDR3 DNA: TGTGCCAGCAGTTTAGACAGCTCCGGGGGCTACACCTTC
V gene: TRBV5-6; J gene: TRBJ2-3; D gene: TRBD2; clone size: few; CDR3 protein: CASSLSGGAVSDTQYF; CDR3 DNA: TGTGCCAGCAGCTTGAGCGGGGGGGCCGTATCGGATACGCAGTATTTT
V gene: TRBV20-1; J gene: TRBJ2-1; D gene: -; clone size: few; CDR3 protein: CSANRRGSWGEQFF; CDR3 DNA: TGCAGTGCTAACCGGAGGGGGAGTTGGGGTGAGCAGTTCTTC
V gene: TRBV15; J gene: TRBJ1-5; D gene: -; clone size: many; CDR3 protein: CATSRAGGSNQPQHF; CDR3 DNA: TGTGCCACCAGCAGAGCGGGGGGAAGTAATCAGCCCCAGCATTTT
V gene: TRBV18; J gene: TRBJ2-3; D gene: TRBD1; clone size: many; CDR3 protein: CASSLNDGQGAEDTQYF; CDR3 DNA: TGTGCCAGCTCACTTAATGATGGACAGGGGGCCGAAGATACGCAGTATTTT
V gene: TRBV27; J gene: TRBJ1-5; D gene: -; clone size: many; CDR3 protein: CASSWDVNQPQHF; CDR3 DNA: TGTGCCAGCAGTTGGGACGTCAATCAGCCCCAGCATTTT
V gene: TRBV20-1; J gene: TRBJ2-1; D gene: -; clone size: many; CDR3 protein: CSASGQGGWSEQFF; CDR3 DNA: TGCAGTGCTAGTGGACAGGGAGGGTGGAGTGAGCAGTTCTTC
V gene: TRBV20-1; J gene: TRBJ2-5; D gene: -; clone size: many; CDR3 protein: CSAERGSGQETQYF; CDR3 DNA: TGCAGTGCCGAGAGGGGAAGCGGGCAAGAGACCCAGTACTTC
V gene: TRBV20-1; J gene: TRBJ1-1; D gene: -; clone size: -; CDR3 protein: CSAQPSPNTEAFF; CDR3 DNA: TGCAGTGCCCAACCGTCACCGAACACTGAAGCTTTCTTT
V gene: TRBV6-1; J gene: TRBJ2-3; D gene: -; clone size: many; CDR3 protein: CASSRDPGSTDTQYF; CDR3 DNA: TGTGCCAGCAGCAGGGATCCGGGAAGCACAGATACGCAGTATTTT
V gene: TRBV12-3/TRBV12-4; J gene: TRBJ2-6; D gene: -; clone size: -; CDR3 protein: CASSPRQSGANVLTF; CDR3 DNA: TGTGCCAGCAGTCCAAGACAGTCTGGGGCCAACGTCCTGACTTTC
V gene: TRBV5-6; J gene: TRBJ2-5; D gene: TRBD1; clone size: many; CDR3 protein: CASSLVAGGDGTQYF; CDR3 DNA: TGTGCCAGCAGCTTGGTGGCAGGGGGCGATGGGACCCAGTACTTC
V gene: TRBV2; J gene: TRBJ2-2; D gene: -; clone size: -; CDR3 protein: CASSATGTTNTGELFF; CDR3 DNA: TGTGCCAGCAGCGCCACCGGGACAACTAACACCGGGGAGCTGTTTTTT
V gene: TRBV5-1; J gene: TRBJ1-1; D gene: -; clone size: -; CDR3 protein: CASAETGLHTEAFF; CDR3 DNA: TGCGCCAGCGCAGAAACAGGGCTCCACACTGAAGCTTTCTTT
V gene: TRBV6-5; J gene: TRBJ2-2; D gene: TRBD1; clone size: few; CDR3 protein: CASSYAGTGGTGELFF; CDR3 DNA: TGTGCCAGCAGTTACGCTGGGACAGGAGGCACCGGGGAGCTGTTTTTT
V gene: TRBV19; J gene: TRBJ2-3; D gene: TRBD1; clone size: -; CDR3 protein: CATQSGQGYTDTQYF; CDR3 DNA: TGTGCCACCCAAAGCGGACAGGGCTACACAGATACGCAGTATTTT
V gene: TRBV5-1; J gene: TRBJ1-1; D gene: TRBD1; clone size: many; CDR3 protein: CASSLGTGVDTEAFF; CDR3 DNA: TGCGCCAGCAGCTTAGGGACAGGGGTGGACACTGAAGCTTTCTTT
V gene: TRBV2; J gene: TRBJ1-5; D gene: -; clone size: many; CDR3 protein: CASRLRDTRGNQPQHF; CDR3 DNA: TGTGCCAGCAGACTACGGGACACCCGAGGCAATCAGCCCCAGCATTTT
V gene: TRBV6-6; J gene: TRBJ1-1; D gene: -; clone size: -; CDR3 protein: CASSYNFFRGKATEAFF; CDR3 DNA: TGTGCCAGCAGTTACAACTTCTTCCGGGGGAAGGCCACTGAAGCTTTCTTT
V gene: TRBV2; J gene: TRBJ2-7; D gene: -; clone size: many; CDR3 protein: CASSGQDYEQYF; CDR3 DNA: TGTGCCAGCAGTGGTCAGGACTACGAGCAGTACTTC
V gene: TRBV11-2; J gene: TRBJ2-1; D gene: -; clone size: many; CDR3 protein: CASSSTGSMYEQFF; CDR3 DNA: TGTGCCAGCAGCTCCACAGGGTCCATGTATGAGCAGTTCTTC
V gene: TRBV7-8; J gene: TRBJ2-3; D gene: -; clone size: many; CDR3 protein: CASSPPAGALNTQYF; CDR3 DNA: TGTGCCAGCAGCCCCCCCGCGGGGGCCTTGAATACGCAGTATTTT
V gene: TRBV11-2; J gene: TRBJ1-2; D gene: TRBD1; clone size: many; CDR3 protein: CASNTIRQGTKEGYTF; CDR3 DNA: TGTGCCAGCAACACGATCAGACAGGGGACGAAGGAGGGCTACACCTTC
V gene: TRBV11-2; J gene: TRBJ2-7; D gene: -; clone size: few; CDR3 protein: CASSSRGARSSYEQYF; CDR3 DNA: TGTGCCAGCAGCTCGCGTGGGGCTAGGAGCTCCTACGAGCAGTACTTC
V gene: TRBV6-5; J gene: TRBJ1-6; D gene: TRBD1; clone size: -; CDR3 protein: CASSYDRAGGSPLHF; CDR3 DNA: TGTGCCAGCAGCTACGACAGGGCAGGTGGTTCACCCCTCCACTTT
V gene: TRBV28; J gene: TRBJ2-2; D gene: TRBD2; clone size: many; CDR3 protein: CASSVASGNTGELFF; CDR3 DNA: TGTGCCTCCAGTGTGGCTAGCGGAAACACCGGGGAGCTGTTTTTT